These 7 T cell receptor beta chains share one sample of origin, sequenced in a study of T cell responses to AZD1222 COVID-19 vaccine. TCRdb's table, derived via immunoSEQ multiplex PCR, lists solely in-frame clones and lacks some. The sample shows 120,000 to 150,000 clones, around 91% of them seen only once. The material was peripheral blood, obtained on day 0 of AZD1222 vaccination. Source of these receptors: an adult in good health.

The chain carries TRBV7-9 and TRBJ1-1, with D tentatively TRBD1 (5 bases). V gave up 5 bases and J gave up 3 bases, with 19 bases separating them. Germline-derived CDR1 and CDR2 are SEHNR and FQNEAQ (reference sequence). The CDR3 spans 16 residues. CDR3 in amino acids: CASSPGALFGDTEAFF. The CDR3 bases are TGTGCCAGCAGCCCCGGGGCCCTCTTCGGGGACACTGAAGCTTTCTTT.

The J gene is TRBJ2-7, the V gene TRBV6-2 or TRBV6-3, with a weak D call TRBD1 (6 bases). Germline V gene lookup returns CDR1 MNHEY and CDR2 SVGEGT. The CDR3 extends over 11 amino acids. V was cut by 5 bases and J by 9 bases, with 11 bases left in between. CDR3 amino acids: CASSPGQRQYF. In nucleotides, the CDR3 is TGTGCCAGCAGTCCGGGACAAAGGCAGTACTTC.

The V call is TRBV7-2, the J call TRBJ1-6, with D tentatively TRBD1 (6 bases). The germline CDR1 and CDR2 sequences are SGHTA and FQGNSA. The CDR3 covers 16 residues. Trimming pared 3 bases from V and 10 bases from J, leaving 19 bases between. The DNA for the CDR3 is TGTGCCAGCAGCTTGGATCCGACAGGCCGGGCATCACCCCTCCACTTT. Protein product: CASSLDPTGRASPLHF.

The gene calls are TRBV6-2 or TRBV6-3 and TRBJ2-2, with D perhaps TRBD2 (6 bases). Germline CDR1 is MNHEY and CDR2 is SVGEGT. The ends were cut back, 4 bases at V and 0 bases at J, with 6 bases in the middle. The CDR3 sequence is 14 residues long. The DNA of the CDR3 is TGTGCCAGCAGTTGGACTACGAACACCGGGGAGCTGTTTTTT. Translating it yields CASSWTTNTGELFF.

DNA for the CDR3: TGCGCCAGCAGCCAGAGCGCGGCTGGAGGGGTCTCCGGCTACACCTTC. Amino acids: CASSQSAAGGVSGYTF. The chain couples TRBV4-1 to TRBJ1-2; a possible D gene is TRBD1 (5 bases). Germline lookup yields CDR1 MGHRA and CDR2 YSYEKL. The CDR3 has 16 residues. V was trimmed by 3 bases and J by 8 bases, leaving 22 bases between them.

The gene calls are TRBV5-6 and TRBJ2-3; D is undetermined. V lost 2 bases and J lost 1, with 5 bases in between. This CDR3 region has 13 residues. Per germline, CDR1 SGHDT and CDR2 YYEEEE. CDR3 sequence reads: CASSFLGTDTQYF. The CDR3 region has the DNA TGTGCCAGCAGCTTTTTGGGCACAGATACGCAGTATTTT.

The chain has TRBV6-5 and TRBJ1-5; maybe TRBD1 (5 bases). CDR1 and CDR2 (germline): MNHEY, SVGAGI. This CDR3 contains 14 residues. Trimming took 6 bases from V and 7 from J, leaving 16 bases between them. The CDR3 sequence: CASRPRAGGQPQHF. Written as DNA, the CDR3 is TGTGCCAGCAGACCTAGAGCCGGGGGGCAGCCCCAGCATTTT.